The 22 T cell receptor beta chains below were found in one sample sequenced in a study of cytomegalovirus exposure and HLA in healthy donors. The PCR ran on 60 Vbeta and 13 Jbeta primers. Only in-frame clones appear in the TCRdb table, and some are missing; sequencing was by immunoSEQ multiplex PCR. The table has some 190,000 clones, around 80% seen once. The specimen sequenced was PBMCs. These receptors were taken from a girl aged 5-17 years in good health and CMV-seropositive.

V usage is TRBV19 and J usage is TRBJ2-7; TRBD2 matches at 8 bases. V gave up 5 bases and J gave up 2 bases; unmatched junction bases: 5. Per the germline V gene, CDR1 is LNHDA and CDR2 is SQIVND (reference sequence). CDR3 size: 14 residues. CDR3 sequence: CASSLAGLAYEQYF. CDR3 nucleotide sequence: TGTGCCAGTAGTTTAGCGGGATTGGCCTACGAGCAGTACTTC.

The chain recombines TRBV7-2 with TRBJ2-3, with D tentatively TRBD1 (6 bases). With 5 bases removed from V and 3 bases from J, the gap between germline ends came to 18 bases. Germline V gene sequence: CDR1 SGHTA, CDR2 FQGNSA. The CDR3 is 16 residues long. The CDR3 protein is CASSLRDIRRTDTQYF. CDR3 nucleotides: TGTGCCAGCAGCCTTAGGGACATCAGAAGAACAGATACGCAGTATTTT.

The rearrangement joins TRBV27 to TRBJ1-1; 7 bases agree with TRBD1. CDR3 size: 13 residues. Unmatched junction bases numbered 8, after V lost 8 bases and J lost 5 bases. CDR1 is MNHEY, CDR2 SMNVEV, per germline (reference sequence). The CDR3 DNA follows: TGTGCCAGCCGAATACAGGGGCGAACTGAAGCTTTCTTT. This codes for CASRIQGRTEAFF.

The chain has TRBV5-1 and TRBJ1-4, with a tentative D call TRBD1 (6 bases). The CDR3 totals 15 residues. V lost 2 bases and J lost 2, with 10 bases in between. Germline V lookup: CDR1 SGHRS, CDR2 YFSETQ. In DNA, the CDR3 is TGCGCCAGCAGCTTTGGGAGGGGGACTAATGAAAAACTGTTTTTT. Translating gives CASSFGRGTNEKLFF.

V gene TRBV5-4 combines with J gene TRBJ2-3; TRBD2 matches at 7 bases. Germline loops: CDR1 SGHNT, CDR2 YYREEE (reference sequence). The CDR3 sequence is 15 residues long. With V trimmed by 3 bases and J by 3 bases, 7 bases remained unmatched. For the CDR3, the DNA is TGTGCCAGCAGCTCGCCTTTGGGGGGGACAGATACGCAGTATTTT. This sequence encodes CASSSPLGGTDTQYF. The full variable domain, completed using reference TRBV5-4 and TRBJ2-3, is ETGVTQSPTHLIKTRGQQVTLRCSSQSGHNTVSWYQQALGQGPQFIFQYYREEENGRGNFPPRFSGLQFPNYSSELNVNALELDDSALYLCASSSPLGGTDTQYFGPGTRLTVL.

This sequence joins TRBV27 and TRBJ2-5; D unclear. The CDR3 runs 14 residues. CDR1 is MNHEY, CDR2 SMNVEV, per germline (reference sequence). The V and J ends lost 8 bases and 1 base respectively, with 14 bases between them. DNA for the CDR3: TGTGCCAGCTCTACCTCTCGGTTCCAAGAGACCCAGTACTTC. It is translated as CASSTSRFQETQYF.

This clone has just one count. The genes are TRBV10-3 and TRBJ2-3; 15 bases are shared with TRBD2. The CDR3 sequence is 19 residues long. From germline, CDR1 is ENHRY and CDR2 SYGVKD. The ends lost 5 bases at V and 3 bases at J; junction bases unmatched: 12. The CDR3 loop is CAISPTPGLAGGRTDTQYF. The DNA of the CDR3 is TGTGCCATCAGTCCAACACCGGGACTAGCGGGAGGCCGAACAGATACGCAGTATTTT.

The gene calls are TRBV19 and TRBJ2-7; D may be TRBD2 (6 bases). V was pared by 5 bases and J by 5 bases, with 16 bases between. The CDR3 sequence is 14 residues long. Germline-derived CDR1 and CDR2 are LNHDA and SQIVND (reference sequence). DNA of the CDR3: TGTGCCAGTAGTCAACTAGCCCGTAGTGACGAGCAGTACTTC. It yields the protein CASSQLARSDEQYF.

V and J are TRBV2 and TRBJ2-1, with 7 bases that match TRBD2. The junction had 26 bases not matched to a gene; V was cut back by 7 bases and J by 8 bases. The germline V gene encodes CDR1 SNHLY and CDR2 FYNNEI. This CDR3 has 19 residues. CDR3 bases: TGTGCCAGCATCATAGCCCGGGACTTCCCCGGGGGGTGGGCGGATGAGCAGTTCTTC. This codes for CASIIARDFPGGWADEQFF.

This clone came up a few times. The chain employs TRBV2 and TRBJ2-3, with D possibly TRBD2 on 5 matching bases. This CDR3 contains 15 residues. Germline lookup yields CDR1 SNHLY and CDR2 FYNNEI. V was clipped by 1 base and J by 3 bases, with 11 bases between them. The CDR3: CASSEVSSGTDTQYF. CDR3 DNA sequence: TGTGCCAGCAGTGAAGTATCGAGCGGTACAGATACGCAGTATTTT.

Notes on this clone: One junction end does not reproduce the germline sequence, and a read error may be involved. The chain employs TRBV7-9 and TRBJ2-7, with 7 nucleotides matching TRBD1. The CDR3 sequence is 15 residues long. From germline, CDR1 is SEHNR and CDR2 FQNEAQ (reference sequence). The CDR3 nucleotides read TGTGCCAGCAGCTTAGATGGGACAGCAACCTACGAACAGTACTTC. It encodes CASSLDGTATYEQYF.

A few counts support this clone. The J gene is TRBJ1-4, the V gene TRBV6-1; TRBD1 matches 7 bases. The J segment lost 3 bases and the V segment lost 2 bases, leaving 9 bases of the junction unmatched. CDR1 is MNHNS and CDR2 is SASEGT in the germline V gene. The CDR3 totals 17 residues. The CDR3 nucleotides read TGTGCCAGCAGTGAAACCCTCGACAGGGAACCTAATGAAAAACTGTTTTTT. Its protein is CASSETLDREPNEKLFF.

This chain uses TRBV7-6 with TRBJ2-1; tentative D call: TRBD2 (6 bases). Trimming cost V 5 bases and J 10 bases, with 15 bases left between them. CDR1 is SGHVS and CDR2 is FNYEAQ in the germline V gene. There are 13 residues in the CDR3. In nucleotides, the CDR3 is TGTGCCAGCAGCCGACTAGAGGGGCGCGAGCAGTTCTTC. It is translated as CASSRLEGREQFF.

The genes are TRBV15 and TRBJ2-1; 12 nucleotides line up with TRBD2. Germline V lookup: CDR1 LNHNV, CDR2 YYDKDF (reference sequence). The CDR3 is 17 residues long. V gave up 0 bases and J gave up 6 bases; unmatched junction bases: 6. This chain's CDR3 is CATSRDGTSGPINEQFF. CDR3 nucleotides: TGTGCCACCAGCAGAGATGGGACTAGCGGGCCTATCAATGAGCAGTTCTTC.

The rearrangement uses TRBV29-1 and TRBJ1-3; 7 bases are a match to TRBD1. The CDR3 spans 13 residues. The germline gives CDR1 SQVTM, CDR2 ANQGSEA. Unmatched junction bases numbered 5, after V lost 5 bases and J lost 4 bases. The CDR3 sequence is CSVSWTGGNTIYF. The CDR3 region has the DNA TGCAGCGTTTCGTGGACAGGAGGAAACACCATATATTTT.

This clone has a handful of counts. The rearrangement uses TRBV6-1 and TRBJ1-4; D call uncertain. Germline V gene data show CDR1 as MNHNS and CDR2 as SASEGT. Trimming cost V 8 bases and J 8 bases, with 12 bases left between them. The CDR3 sequence is 12 residues long. The CDR3 protein is CASCLAREKLFF. The CDR3, as DNA: TGTGCCAGCTGTCTGGCCAGGGAAAAACTGTTTTTT.

The chain couples TRBV19 to TRBJ2-1; possibly TRBD1 for D (5 bases). This CDR3 contains 15 residues. V lost 7 bases and J lost 4, with 17 bases in between. Germline CDR1 and CDR2: LNHDA and SQIVND (reference sequence). The CDR3 DNA reads as TGTGCCAGTATAGGGGCGAATTTAGGTTACAATGAGCAGTTCTTC. Its translation is CASIGANLGYNEQFF.

The chain recombines TRBV18 with TRBJ1-2; 9 nucleotides line up with TRBD1. CDR1 KGHSH and CDR2 LQKENI come from the germline V gene. J was trimmed by 7 bases and V by 4 bases; bases with no gene match: 13. CDR3 length: 16 residues. Written as DNA, the CDR3 is TGTGCCAGCTCACTCGACGCCGGGACAGGGCTGGTTGGCTACACCTTC. Protein sequence: CASSLDAGTGLVGYTF.

To note about this clone: At one of its ends the junction is not consistent with the germline gene, which may arise from a read error. The rearrangement uses TRBV6-5 and TRBJ2-7; no definite D call. The CDR3 has 14 amino acids. Germline V lookup: CDR1 MNHEY, CDR2 SVGAGI. This chain's CDR3 is CTSSYNTGSYEQYF. The CDR3 DNA reads as TGTACCAGCAGTTACAATACGGGTTCCTACGAGCAGTACTTC.

In its sample, this clone was seen once. The genes are TRBV5-1 and TRBJ2-1; 9 nucleotides align to TRBD2. With V trimmed by 2 bases and J by 5 bases, 5 bases remained unmatched. CDR1 and CDR2 from the germline V gene are SGHRS and YFSETQ. CDR3 size: 15 residues. The CDR3 DNA reads as TGCGCCAGCAGCTTCATAGCGGGGGAAAACAATGAGCAGTTCTTC. Protein product: CASSFIAGENNEQFF.

The chain links TRBV11-2 to TRBJ2-7; maybe TRBD2 (6 bases). CDR1 and CDR2 (germline): SGHAT, FQNNGV. The CDR3 totals 15 residues. V was cut by 7 bases and J by 2 bases, with 18 bases left in between. The CDR3 DNA follows: TGTGCCAGCAAGGAACTTGGCGGGATCACCTACGAGCAGTACTTC. It codes for CASKELGGITYEQYF.

The rearrangement uses TRBV11-2 and TRBJ2-3; D gene uncertain. The CDR3 has 11 residues. The germline V and J ends were trimmed by 9 bases and 6 bases, with 10 bases remaining between them. Germline CDR1 reads SGHAT; CDR2 reads FQNNGV. The CDR3: CASARFDTQYF. In DNA, the CDR3 is TGTGCCAGTGCTAGGTTCGATACGCAGTATTTT.